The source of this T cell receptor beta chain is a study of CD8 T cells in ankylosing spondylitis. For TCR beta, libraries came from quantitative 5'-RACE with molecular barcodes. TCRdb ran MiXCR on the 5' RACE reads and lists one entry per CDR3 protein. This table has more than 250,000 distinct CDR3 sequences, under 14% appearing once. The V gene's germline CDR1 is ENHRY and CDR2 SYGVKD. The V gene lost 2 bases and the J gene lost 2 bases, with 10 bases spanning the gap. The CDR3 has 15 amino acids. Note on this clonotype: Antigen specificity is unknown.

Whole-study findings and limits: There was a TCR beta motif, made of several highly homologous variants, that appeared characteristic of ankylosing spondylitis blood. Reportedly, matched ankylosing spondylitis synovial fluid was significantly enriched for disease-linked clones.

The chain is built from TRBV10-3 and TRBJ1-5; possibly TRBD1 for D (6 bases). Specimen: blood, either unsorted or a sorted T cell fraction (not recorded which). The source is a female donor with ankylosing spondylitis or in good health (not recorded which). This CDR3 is CAISERGGGNQPQHF. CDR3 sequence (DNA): TGTGCCATCAGTGAGAGGGGGGGGGGCAATCAGCCCCAGCATTTT.